This T cell receptor (beta chain) was captured in a study of blood T cells in healthy people across ages. Whole-study findings and limits: As naive T cell percentage varied, TCR beta diversity correlated strongly with it. In the absence of known donor CMV status, changes in expanded clonotypes were possibly confounded.

Through a sample-barcoded 5' primer and a J-beta primer mix, a second PCR was run for roughly 7 to 12 cycles. A minimum of 2.5 million CDR3-containing paired-end reads was obtained for each sample. MiXCR, run by TCRdb on the 5' RACE reads, gives a single entry per CDR3 protein. The repertoire holds 1,500,000 or so distinct CDR3 sequences, with 59% as singletons. Concerning this clonotype itself: Its antigen is not known.

V was pared by 5 bases and J by 4 bases, with 3 bases of the junction left unmatched. Germline CDR1 reads SEHNR; CDR2 reads FQNEAQ (reference sequence). The CDR3 sequence is 14 residues long. The TCR sequence derives from a man aged 18-30 years in good health. The material sequenced was blood. V usage is TRBV7-9 and J usage is TRBJ2-1; TRBD2 agrees at 9 bases. The CDR3 sequence is CASSASGDYNEQFF. CDR3 nucleotide sequence: TGTGCCAGCAGCGCTAGCGGGGATTACAATGAGCAGTTCTTC. Complete variable domain (other parts from reference TRBV7-9 and TRBJ2-1): DTGVSQNPRHKITKRGQNVTFRCDPISEHNRLYWYRQTLGQGPEFLTYFQNEAQLEKSRLLSDRFSAERPKGSFSTLEIQRTEQGDSAMYLCASSASGDYNEQFFGPGTRLTVL.